This section outlines one T cell receptor (beta chain) sequence together with its context. This record comes from a study of blood T cell repertoires in COVID-19. Germline CDR1 reads MNHEY; CDR2 reads SVGAGI. The CDR3 consists of 13 residues. The V and J ends lost 5 bases and 6 bases, in that order; junction bases with no gene match: 1. Profiling relied on immunoSEQ multiplex PCR, and the TCRdb table lists in-frame clones only, not all of them. The table includes over 95,000 clones, over 75% detected once. This rearrangement joins TRBV6-5 to TRBJ2-1; 10 bases are a match to TRBD1. Specimen: peripheral blood. This sequence originates from a man between 45 and 60 years old with acute or convalescent COVID-19. The CDR3 bases are TGTGCCAGCAGTAGACAGGGGGCCAATGAGCAGTTCTTC. Amino acids: CASSRQGANEQFF.